What follows are 24 T cell receptor beta chains derived from one specimen sequenced in a study of early T cells in non-severe SARS-CoV-2 infection. TCRdb analysed the 5' RACE reads with MiXCR anew, one entry per CDR3 protein. The repertoire has about 48,000 distinct CDR3 sequences, approximately 9.8% of them found once; the top ten carry 7.5% to 9%. The sample taken for sequencing was whole blood. The receptors stem from an adult who was a healthcare worker with PCR-confirmed SARS-CoV-2 infection or an uninfected control (not recorded which).

The rearrangement uses TRBV29-1 and TRBJ2-5, with D unclear. The germline V gene has CDR1 SQVTM and CDR2 ANQGSEA. Deletions cut 0 bases from V and 4 bases from J, with 15 bases between. The CDR3 consists of 15 residues. The CDR3 is CSVEDARVPRETQYF. CDR3 in DNA: TGCAGCGTTGAAGATGCCCGGGTCCCACGAGAGACCCAGTACTTC.

The DNA for the CDR3 is TGCGCCAGCAGCCGGACGGACTCCTATGGCTACACCTTC. Its translation is CASSRTDSYGYTF. The J gene is TRBJ1-2, the V gene TRBV5-1; no clear D. This CDR3 is 13 amino acids long. Trimming shortened V by 4 bases and J by 4 bases, and 11 bases separated the two germline ends. Germline CDR1 and CDR2: SGHRS and YFSETQ.

The sample holds a few counts of this clonotype. CDR3 residues: CSAGGVGGLKDEQYF. The CDR3 DNA sequence: TGCAGCGCCGGCGGTGTGGGAGGACTAAAGGACGAGCAGTACTTC. The chain carries TRBV29-1 and TRBJ2-7; D may be TRBD2 (6 bases). The ends were cut back, 7 bases at V and 5 bases at J, with 24 bases in the middle. The CDR3 spans 15 residues. Germline V gene data show CDR1 as SQVTM and CDR2 as ANQGSEA.

The rearrangement links TRBV7-9 to TRBJ2-1; D gene unclear. The germline gives CDR1 SEHNR, CDR2 FQNEAQ (reference sequence). V was shortened by 4 bases and J by 6 bases, with 13 bases between the two germline ends. The length of the CDR3 is 14 residues. CDR3 protein: CASSSSLTFNEQFF. CDR3 DNA sequence: TGTGCCAGCAGCTCCAGCCTAACCTTCAATGAGCAGTTCTTC.

This chain connects TRBV30 to TRBJ2-1; D not resolved. Germline V gene data show CDR1 as GTSNPN and CDR2 as SVGIG (reference sequence). The CDR3 is made up of 14 amino acids. V shed 4 bases and J shed 1 base, with 11 bases lying between them. CDR3 region: CAWTPKGSYNEQFF. Written as DNA, the CDR3 is TGTGCCTGGACCCCCAAGGGATCCTACAATGAGCAGTTCTTC.

This rearrangement joins TRBV2 to TRBJ1-2; 8 bases align to TRBD1. The CDR3 covers 14 residues. The V segment lost 6 bases and the J segment 5 bases; nucleotides outside the gene matches: 8. Germline loops: CDR1 SNHLY, CDR2 FYNNEI. In DNA, the CDR3 is TGTGCCAGCAGGGTCCTTGACAGGGGATATGGCTACACCTTC. Its protein is CASRVLDRGYGYTF.

In its sample, this clonotype was seen a few times. V is TRBV4-1 and J is TRBJ2-5; the D gene is possibly TRBD1 (6 bases). Germline V gives CDR1 MGHRA, CDR2 YSYEKL. V was cut by 4 bases and J by 1 base, with 13 bases left in between. This CDR3 contains 15 residues. The CDR3 DNA is TGCGCCAGCAGCCTTCGGGACACCGTCCAAGAGACCCAGTACTTC. It yields the protein CASSLRDTVQETQYF.

Many counts were recorded for this clonotype. The V call is TRBV7-7, the J call TRBJ2-5, with D tentatively TRBD1 (5 bases). V was shortened by 1 base and J by 5 bases, with 11 bases between the two germline ends. Germline assignment: CDR1 SSHAT and CDR2 FNYEAQ (reference sequence). This CDR3 comprises 14 residues. CDR3 protein: CASSLVPGKETQYF. The CDR3 DNA follows: TGTGCCAGCAGCTTAGTTCCAGGGAAGGAGACCCAGTACTTC.

This clonotype turned up a few times. The rearrangement uses TRBV6-1 and TRBJ1-1; D is possibly TRBD1 (5 bases). The CDR3 length is 14 residues. Trimming removed 5 bases at V and 0 bases at J, with 10 bases between. Germline V gene lookup returns CDR1 MNHNS and CDR2 SASEGT. The CDR3 region has the DNA TGTGCCAGCAGTTTGGACACAATGAACACTGAAGCTTTCTTT. This encodes CASSLDTMNTEAFF.

The chain recombines TRBV5-4 with TRBJ2-5, with 8 bases that match TRBD1. Germline assignment: CDR1 SGHNT and CDR2 YYREEE (reference sequence). The CDR3 is 15 residues long. V lost 4 bases to trimming and J lost 1 base; unmatched junction nucleotides: 6. CDR3 protein: CASSLDRGLQETQYF. CDR3 DNA: TGTGCCAGCAGCCTCGACAGGGGACTCCAAGAGACCCAGTACTTC.

This clonotype was observed many times. CDR3 loop: CAGRLRDWYYEQYF. CDR3 coding DNA: TGTGCCGGCCGACTCAGGGATTGGTACTACGAGCAGTACTTC. The V call is TRBV28, the J call TRBJ2-7; TRBD1 is a possible D gene (5 bases). V was shortened by 11 bases and J by 3 bases, with 20 bases between the two germline ends. The germline V gene has CDR1 MDHEN and CDR2 SYDVKM. The length of the CDR3 is 14 residues.

This clonotype was seen ten or more times. The chain joins TRBV6-6 to TRBJ1-6; D unresolved. CDR3 size: 15 residues. Looked up from germline, CDR1 is MNHNY and CDR2 is SVGAGI (reference sequence). Deletions cut 0 bases from V and 4 bases from J, with 7 bases between. For the CDR3, the DNA is TGTGCCAGCAGTTACTCTGGCAGTTATAATTCACCCCTCCACTTT. As protein: CASSYSGSYNSPLHF.

This clonotype has only a few counts. The V gene is TRBV6-5, the J gene TRBJ2-3, with D possibly TRBD2 on 5 matching bases. The CDR3 covers 14 residues. The V gene's germline CDR1 is MNHEY and CDR2 SVGAGI. With 1 base removed from V and 6 bases from J, the gap between germline ends came to 11 bases. The CDR3 spells CASSYLVGGDTQYF. CDR3 nucleotide sequence: TGTGCCAGCAGTTACTTAGTGGGCGGGGATACGCAGTATTTT.

The rearrangement joins TRBV7-2 to TRBJ2-5; 8 bases agree with TRBD2. V was clipped by 5 bases and J by 6 bases; unmatched bases: 11. CDR1 is SGHTA and CDR2 is FQGNSA in the germline V gene. The CDR3 consists of 15 residues. CDR3 amino acids: CASSPRGGGRKTQYF. The CDR3 nucleotides read TGTGCCAGCAGCCCCCGGGGGGGCGGGAGGAAGACCCAGTACTTC.

This clonotype was observed many times. The gene calls are TRBV11-1 and TRBJ2-2; no clear D. From germline, CDR1 is SGHAT and CDR2 FQDESV (reference sequence). V was pared by 1 base and J by 2 bases, with 2 bases between. This CDR3 region has 13 residues. The CDR3 sequence is CASSLVNTGELFF. CDR3 DNA sequence: TGTGCCAGCAGCTTAGTTAACACCGGGGAGCTGTTTTTT.

Concerning this clonotype itself: This clone may be a read error of a much larger clone one base away. The rearrangement links TRBV24-1 to TRBJ2-1; D gene unclear. The CDR3 is made up of 13 amino acids. The germline CDR1 and CDR2 sequences are KGHDR and SFDVKD. The CDR3 coding sequence is TGTGCCACCCGTGATTTTTACAGCAATGAGCAGTTCTTC. Translating gives CATRDFYSNEQFF.

This clonotype was seen many times. CDR3 DNA sequence: TGTGCCAGCAGTGAAGGGGCAAATTACGAGCAGTACTTC. It translates to CASSEGANYEQYF. The chain recombines TRBV2 with TRBJ2-7; D is unresolved. Germline CDR1 reads SNHLY; CDR2 reads FYNNEI. CDR3 size: 13 residues. The ends were cut back, 1 base at V and 4 bases at J, with 8 bases in the middle.

V is TRBV5-5 and J is TRBJ2-5, with 8 bases identical to TRBD2. The V segment lost 4 bases and the J segment 4 bases; nucleotides outside the gene matches: 3. This CDR3 has 13 residues. CDR1 is SGHKS, CDR2 YYEKEE, per germline (reference sequence). In nucleotides, the CDR3 is TGTGCCAGCAGCAGAAGCGGGGGAGAGACCCAGTACTTC. Translation: CASSRSGGETQYF.

This clonotype was counted at least ten times. The chain combines TRBV20-1 with TRBJ2-3; 12 nucleotides match TRBD1. Trimming removed 5 bases from V and 9 bases from J; junction bases left unmatched: 6. This CDR3 is built from 13 residues. Germline values: CDR1 DFQATT, CDR2 SNEGSKA (reference sequence). The CDR3: CSAEGTGGGTQYF. In DNA form, the CDR3 reads TGCAGTGCTGAGGGGACAGGGGGCGGGACGCAGTATTTT.

Only a few counts were recorded for this clonotype. This rearrangement joins TRBV7-9 to TRBJ2-2; weak D call: TRBD1 (5 bases). There are 16 residues in the CDR3. Deletions cut 2 bases from V and 0 bases from J, with 10 bases between. From germline, CDR1 is SEHNR and CDR2 FQNEAQ (reference sequence). CDR3 DNA sequence: TGTGCCAGCAGCTTAAGGCAGGGCCCGAACACCGGGGAGCTGTTTTTT. Protein sequence: CASSLRQGPNTGELFF.

The chain carries TRBV29-1 and TRBJ2-7; TRBD2 agrees at 9 bases. Germline V gene lookup returns CDR1 SQVTM and CDR2 ANQGSEA. The CDR3 totals 14 residues. The V gene end was trimmed by 5 bases and the J gene end by 2 bases; junction bases not matched to a gene: 7. CDR3 in DNA: TGCAGCGTTTACACCGGGACTAGCCCCTACGAGCAGTACTTC. This translates into CSVYTGTSPYEQYF.

Ten or more counts support this clonotype. The V call is TRBV4-1, the J call TRBJ2-7, with D possibly matching TRBD1 (7 bases). The CDR3 consists of 14 residues. Trimming took off 2 bases at V and 6 bases at J, with 14 bases between the two ends. Germline loops: CDR1 MGHRA, CDR2 YSYEKL. CDR3 amino acids: CASSQFPQGGEQYF. The CDR3 DNA follows: TGCGCCAGCAGCCAATTTCCCCAGGGGGGCGAGCAGTACTTC.

This clonotype was recorded at least ten times. This chain links TRBV5-1 with TRBJ2-2; 8 nucleotides line up with TRBD1. Per the germline V gene, CDR1 is SGHRS and CDR2 is YFSETQ. Losses at the gene ends were 5 bases for V and 1 base for J; bases not matched to a gene: 10. This CDR3 has 17 amino acids. In DNA form, the CDR3 reads TGCGCCAGCAGTTTTTCCCAGGGGGCTCAGAACACCGGGGAGCTGTTTTTT. Encoded protein: CASSFSQGAQNTGELFF.

There are many counts of this clonotype. The chain combines TRBV27 with TRBJ2-7; the D gene is possibly TRBD2 (7 bases). With 6 bases removed from V and 2 bases from J, the gap between germline ends came to 14 bases. The CDR3 extends over 14 amino acids. Germline V lookup: CDR1 MNHEY, CDR2 SMNVEV (reference sequence). CDR3 amino acids: CASSREEGAYEQYF. In nucleotides, the CDR3 is TGTGCCAGCAGCCGGGAGGAGGGGGCCTACGAGCAGTACTTC.